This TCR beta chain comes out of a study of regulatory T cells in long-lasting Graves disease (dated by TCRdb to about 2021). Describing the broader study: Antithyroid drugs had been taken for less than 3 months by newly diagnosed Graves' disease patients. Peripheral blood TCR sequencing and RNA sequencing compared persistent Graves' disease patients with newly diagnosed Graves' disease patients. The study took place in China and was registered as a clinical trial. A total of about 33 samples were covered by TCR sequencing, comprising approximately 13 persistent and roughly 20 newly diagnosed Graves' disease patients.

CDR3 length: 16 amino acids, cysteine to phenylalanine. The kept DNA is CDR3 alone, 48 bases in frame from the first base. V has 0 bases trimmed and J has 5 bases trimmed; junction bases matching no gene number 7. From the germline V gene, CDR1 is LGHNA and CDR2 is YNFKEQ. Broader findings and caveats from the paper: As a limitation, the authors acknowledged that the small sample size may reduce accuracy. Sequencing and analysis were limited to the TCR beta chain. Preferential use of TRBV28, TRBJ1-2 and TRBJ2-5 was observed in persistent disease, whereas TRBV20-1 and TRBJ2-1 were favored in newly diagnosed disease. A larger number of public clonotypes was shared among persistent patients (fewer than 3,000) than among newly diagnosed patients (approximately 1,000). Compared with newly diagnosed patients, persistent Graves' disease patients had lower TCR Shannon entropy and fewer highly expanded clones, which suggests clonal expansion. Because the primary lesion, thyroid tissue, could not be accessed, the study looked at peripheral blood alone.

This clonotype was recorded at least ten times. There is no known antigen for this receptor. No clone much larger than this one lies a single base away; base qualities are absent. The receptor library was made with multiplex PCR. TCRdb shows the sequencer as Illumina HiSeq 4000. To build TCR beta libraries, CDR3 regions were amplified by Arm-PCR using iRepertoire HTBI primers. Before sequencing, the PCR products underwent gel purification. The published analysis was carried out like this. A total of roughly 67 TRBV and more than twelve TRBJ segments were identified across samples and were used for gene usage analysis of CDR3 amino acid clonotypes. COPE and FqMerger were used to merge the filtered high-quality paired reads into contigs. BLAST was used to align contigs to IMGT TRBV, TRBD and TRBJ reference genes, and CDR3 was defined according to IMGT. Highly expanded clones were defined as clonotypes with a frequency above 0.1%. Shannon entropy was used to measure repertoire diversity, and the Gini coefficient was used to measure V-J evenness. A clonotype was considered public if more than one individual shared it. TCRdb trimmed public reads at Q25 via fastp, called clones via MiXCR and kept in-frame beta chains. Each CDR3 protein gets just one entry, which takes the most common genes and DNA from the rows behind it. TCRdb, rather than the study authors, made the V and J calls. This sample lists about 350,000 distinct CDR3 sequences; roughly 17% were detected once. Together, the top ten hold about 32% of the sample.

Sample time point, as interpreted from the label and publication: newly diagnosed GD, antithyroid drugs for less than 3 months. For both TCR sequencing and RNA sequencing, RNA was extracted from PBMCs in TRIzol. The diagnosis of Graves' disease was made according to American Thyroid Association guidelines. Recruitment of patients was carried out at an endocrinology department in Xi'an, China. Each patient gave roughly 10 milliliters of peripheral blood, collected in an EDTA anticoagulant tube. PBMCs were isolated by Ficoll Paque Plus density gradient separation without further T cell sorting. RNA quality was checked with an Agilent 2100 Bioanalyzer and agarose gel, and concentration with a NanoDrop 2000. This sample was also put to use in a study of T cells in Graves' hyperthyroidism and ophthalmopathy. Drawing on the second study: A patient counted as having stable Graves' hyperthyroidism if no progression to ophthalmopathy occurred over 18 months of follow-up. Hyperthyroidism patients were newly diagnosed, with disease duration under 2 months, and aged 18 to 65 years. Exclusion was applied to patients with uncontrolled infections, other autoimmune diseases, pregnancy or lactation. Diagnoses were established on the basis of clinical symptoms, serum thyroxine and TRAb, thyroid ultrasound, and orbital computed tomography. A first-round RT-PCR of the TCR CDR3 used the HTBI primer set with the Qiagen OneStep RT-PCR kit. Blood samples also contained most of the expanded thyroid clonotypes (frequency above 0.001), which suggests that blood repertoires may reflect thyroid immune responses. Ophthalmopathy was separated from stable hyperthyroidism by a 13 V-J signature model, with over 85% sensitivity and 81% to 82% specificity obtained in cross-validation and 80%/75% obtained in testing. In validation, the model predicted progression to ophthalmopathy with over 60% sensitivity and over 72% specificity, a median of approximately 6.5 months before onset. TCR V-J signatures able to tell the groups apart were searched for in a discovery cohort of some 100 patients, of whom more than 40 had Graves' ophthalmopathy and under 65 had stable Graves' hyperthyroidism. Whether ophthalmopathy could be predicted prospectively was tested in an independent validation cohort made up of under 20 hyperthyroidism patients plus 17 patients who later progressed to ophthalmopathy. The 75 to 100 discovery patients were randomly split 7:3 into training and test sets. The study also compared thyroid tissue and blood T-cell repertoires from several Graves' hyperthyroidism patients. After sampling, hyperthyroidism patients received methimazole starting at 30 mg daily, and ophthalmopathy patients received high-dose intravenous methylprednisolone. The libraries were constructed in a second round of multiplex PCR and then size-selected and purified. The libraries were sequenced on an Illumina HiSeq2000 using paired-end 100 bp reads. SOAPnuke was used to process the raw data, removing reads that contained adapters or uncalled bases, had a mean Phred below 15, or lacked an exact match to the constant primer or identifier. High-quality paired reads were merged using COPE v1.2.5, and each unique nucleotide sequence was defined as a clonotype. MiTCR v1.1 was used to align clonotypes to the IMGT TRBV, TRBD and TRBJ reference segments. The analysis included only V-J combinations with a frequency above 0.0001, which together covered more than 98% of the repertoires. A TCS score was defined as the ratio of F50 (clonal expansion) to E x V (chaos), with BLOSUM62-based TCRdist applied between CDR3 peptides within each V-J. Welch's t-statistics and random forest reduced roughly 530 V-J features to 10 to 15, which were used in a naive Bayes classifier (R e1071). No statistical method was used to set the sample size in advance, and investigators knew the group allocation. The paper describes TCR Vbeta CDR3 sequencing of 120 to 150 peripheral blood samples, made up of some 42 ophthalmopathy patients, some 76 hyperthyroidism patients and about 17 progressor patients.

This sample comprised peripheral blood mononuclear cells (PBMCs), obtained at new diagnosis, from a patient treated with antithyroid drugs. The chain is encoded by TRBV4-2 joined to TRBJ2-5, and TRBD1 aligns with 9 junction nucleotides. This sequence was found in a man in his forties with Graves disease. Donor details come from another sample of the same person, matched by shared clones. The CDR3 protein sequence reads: CASSQDQGQGSETQYF. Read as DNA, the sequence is TGTGCCAGCAGCCAAGATCAGGGACAGGGATCGGAGACCCAGTACTTC.